This T cell receptor (beta chain) comes out of a study of blood T cell repertoires in COVID-19. Libraries were prepared by immunoSEQ multiplex PCR; TCRdb keeps only in-frame clonotypes and omits some of them. The sample holds 40,000 to 55,000 clones, 90% seen once. Losses at the gene ends were 4 bases for V and 9 bases for J; bases not matched to a gene: 1. Germline V gene sequence: CDR1 SGHDN, CDR2 FVKESK. The CDR3 loop spans 13 amino acids. This clone has just a few counts. This sequence was found in a woman older than 75 with acute or convalescent COVID-19. The sequenced sample consisted of peripheral blood. V is TRBV14 and J is TRBJ2-7; the match to TRBD2 covers 15 bases. In DNA, the CDR3 is TGTGCCAGCAGCCCGGGACTAGCGGGAGGGCAGTACTTC. Translated: CASSPGLAGGQYF. Full variable domain (remainder filled in from reference TRBV14 and TRBJ2-7): EAGVTQFPSHSVIEKGQTVTLRCDPISGHDNLYWYRRVMGKEIKFLLHFVKESKQDESGMPNNRFLAERTGGTYSTLKVQPAELEDSGVYFCASSPGLAGGQYFGPGTRLTVT.